The present entry profiles one T cell receptor (beta chain) with its context. The antigen remains unidentified. The data were obtained in a study of PD-1 blockade in mismatch repair-deficient tumors. Study at large: Patients had 12 mismatch repair-deficient cancer types, all previously treated and progressing. Study-wide results and limits: Tumor-resident clones, often undetectable pretreatment in blood, expanded then contracted after pembrolizumab.

Only in-frame clones appear in the TCRdb table, and some are missing; sequencing was by immunoSEQ multiplex PCR. The sample carries more than 40,000 clones, 81% recorded once. V shed 5 bases and J shed 9 bases, with 14 bases lying between them. CDR3 length: 13 residues. CDR1 LNHDA and CDR2 SQIVND come from the germline V gene (reference sequence). Source: peripheral blood, taken roughly 21 weeks after starting pembrolizumab. This TCR came from an adult with mismatch repair-deficient cancer. The rearrangement uses TRBV19 and TRBJ2-1, with D hard to call. The CDR3 coding sequence is TGTGCCAGTAGTGGACCGGTAGGCACTGAGCAGTTCTTC. Residues: CASSGPVGTEQFF.